Listed below are T cell receptor beta chains from one sample, sequenced in a study of control samples from healthy donors and cancer patients. Here immunoSEQ multiplex PCR was the method, and the copy in TCRdb shows in-frame clones only, minus some. The data contain roughly 73,000 clones, approximately 92% of them singletons. Sequenced material: blood. The receptor source for this set is an older woman in good health. Both conserved end residues are part of each CDR3. Fields, in order: V gene, D gene, J gene, CDR3 protein, CDR3 DNA. The D gene is left open where the match is weak.

V gene: TRBV27; D gene: TRBD2; J gene: TRBJ2-1; CDR3 protein: CASTGGRANEQFF; CDR3 DNA: TGTGCCAGCACCGGCGGGAGGGCCAATGAGCAGTTCTTC
V gene: TRBV5-4; D gene: -; J gene: TRBJ2-1; CDR3 protein: CASSLEVSLPDYNEQFF; CDR3 DNA: TGTGCCAGCAGCTTGGAAGTGAGTCTACCCGACTACAATGAGCAGTTCTTC
V gene: TRBV24-1; D gene: -; J gene: TRBJ1-4; CDR3 protein: CATSGGRGEKLFF; CDR3 DNA: TGTGCCACCAGTGGAGGAAGGGGTGAAAAACTGTTTTTT
V gene: TRBV5-4; D gene: -; J gene: TRBJ1-1; CDR3 protein: CASSLVGATEAFF; CDR3 DNA: TGTGCCAGCAGCTTGGTCGGGGCCACTGAAGCTTTCTTT
V gene: TRBV9; D gene: TRBD2; J gene: TRBJ2-3; CDR3 protein: CASSVTSGTDTQYF; CDR3 DNA: TGTGCCAGCAGCGTGACTAGCGGGACAGATACGCAGTATTTT
V gene: TRBV7-9; D gene: TRBD1; J gene: TRBJ2-5; CDR3 protein: CASSIYRGSETQYF; CDR3 DNA: TGTGCCAGCAGCATATACAGGGGTTCGGAGACCCAGTACTTC
V gene: TRBV4-2; D gene: TRBD2; J gene: TRBJ2-5; CDR3 protein: CASSQENLAGLPTWETQYF; CDR3 DNA: TGTGCCAGCAGCCAAGAGAATCTAGCGGGACTTCCTACGTGGGAGACCCAGTACTTC
V gene: TRBV11-2; D gene: -; J gene: TRBJ2-7; CDR3 protein: CASSPSPGASYEQYF; CDR3 DNA: TGTGCCAGCAGCCCCTCGCCAGGGGCCTCCTACGAGCAGTACTTC
V gene: TRBV5-1; D gene: -; J gene: TRBJ1-4; CDR3 protein: CASSLAGQANEKLFF; CDR3 DNA: TGCGCCAGCAGCTTGGCAGGGCAGGCTAATGAAAAACTGTTTTTT
V gene: TRBV12-3/TRBV12-4; D gene: -; J gene: TRBJ2-5; CDR3 protein: CASSLKGLKTQYF; CDR3 DNA: TGTGCCAGCAGTTTAAAGGGCCTGAAGACCCAGTACTTC